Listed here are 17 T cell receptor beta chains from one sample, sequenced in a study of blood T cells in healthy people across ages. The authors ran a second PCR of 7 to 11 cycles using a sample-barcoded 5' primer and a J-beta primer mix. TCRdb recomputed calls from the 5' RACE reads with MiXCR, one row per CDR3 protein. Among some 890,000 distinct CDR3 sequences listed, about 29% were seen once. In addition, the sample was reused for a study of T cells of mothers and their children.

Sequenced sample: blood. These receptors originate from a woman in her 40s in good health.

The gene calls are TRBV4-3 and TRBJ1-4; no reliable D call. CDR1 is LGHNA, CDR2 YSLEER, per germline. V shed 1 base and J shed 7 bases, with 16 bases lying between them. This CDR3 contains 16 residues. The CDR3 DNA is TGCGCCAGCAGCCAAGTTGGTGAACAGTTAGGTGAAAAACTGTTTTTT. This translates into CASSQVGEQLGEKLFF.

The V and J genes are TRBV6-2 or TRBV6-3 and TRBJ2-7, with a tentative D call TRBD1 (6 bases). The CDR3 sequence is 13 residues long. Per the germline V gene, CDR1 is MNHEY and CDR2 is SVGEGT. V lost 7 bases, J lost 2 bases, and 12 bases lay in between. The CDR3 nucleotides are TGTGCCAGCACTAGGACAGTAACCTACGAGCAGTACTTC. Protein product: CASTRTVTYEQYF.

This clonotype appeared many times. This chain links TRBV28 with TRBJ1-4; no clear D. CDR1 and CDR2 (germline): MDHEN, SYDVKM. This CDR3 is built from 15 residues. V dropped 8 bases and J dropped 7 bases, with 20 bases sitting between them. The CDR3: CASRRGRSTAEKLFF. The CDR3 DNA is TGTGCCAGCCGGCGTGGCCGGAGTACAGCTGAAAAACTGTTTTTT.

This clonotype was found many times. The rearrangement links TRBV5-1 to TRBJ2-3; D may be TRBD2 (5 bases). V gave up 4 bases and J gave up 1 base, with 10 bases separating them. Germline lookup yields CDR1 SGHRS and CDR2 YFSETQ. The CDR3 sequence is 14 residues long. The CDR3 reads CASSPGSGTDTQYF. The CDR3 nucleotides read TGCGCCAGCAGCCCGGGGTCCGGCACAGATACGCAGTATTTT.

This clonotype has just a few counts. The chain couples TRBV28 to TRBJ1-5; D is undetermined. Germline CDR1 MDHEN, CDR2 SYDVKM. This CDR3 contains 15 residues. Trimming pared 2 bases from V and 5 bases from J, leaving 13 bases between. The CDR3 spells CASSLEGFLHQPQHF. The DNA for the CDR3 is TGTGCCAGCAGTTTAGAAGGATTCCTTCATCAGCCCCAGCATTTT.

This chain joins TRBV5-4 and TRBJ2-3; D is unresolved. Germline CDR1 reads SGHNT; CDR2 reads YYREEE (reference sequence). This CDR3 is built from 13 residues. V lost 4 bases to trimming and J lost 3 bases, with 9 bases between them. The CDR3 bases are TGTGCCAGCAGCACCGCCGAGACAGATACGCAGTATTTT. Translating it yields CASSTAETDTQYF.

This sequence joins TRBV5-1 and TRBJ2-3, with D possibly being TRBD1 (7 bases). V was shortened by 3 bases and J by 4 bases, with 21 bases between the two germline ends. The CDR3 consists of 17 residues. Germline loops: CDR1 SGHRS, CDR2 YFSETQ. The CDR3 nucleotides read TGCGCCAGCAGCTCGGCGGCTAGCGAGGGGGCCCCAGATACGCAGTATTTT. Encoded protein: CASSSAASEGAPDTQYF. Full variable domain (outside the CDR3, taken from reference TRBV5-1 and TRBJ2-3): KAGVTQTPRYLIKTRGQQVTLSCSPISGHRSVSWYQQTPGQGLQFLFEYFSETQRNKGNFPGRFSGRQFSNSRSEMNVSTLELGDSALYLCASSSAASEGAPDTQYFGPGTRLTVL.

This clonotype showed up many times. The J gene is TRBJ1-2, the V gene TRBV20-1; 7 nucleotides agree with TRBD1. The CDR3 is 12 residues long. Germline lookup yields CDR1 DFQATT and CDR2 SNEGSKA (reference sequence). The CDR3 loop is CTGTAPSYGYTF. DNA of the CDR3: TGCACCGGGACAGCCCCGTCCTATGGCTACACCTTC.

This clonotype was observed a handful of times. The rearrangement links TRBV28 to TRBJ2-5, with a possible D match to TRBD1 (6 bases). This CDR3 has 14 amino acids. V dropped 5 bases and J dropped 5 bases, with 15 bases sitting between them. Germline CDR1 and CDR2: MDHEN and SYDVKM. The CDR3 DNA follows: TGTGCCAGCAGTCTACAGGGCCAGGGTGAGACCCAGTACTTC. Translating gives CASSLQGQGETQYF. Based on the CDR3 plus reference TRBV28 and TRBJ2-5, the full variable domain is DVKVTQSSRYLVKRTGEKVFLECVQDMDHENMFWYRQDPGLGLRLIYFSYDVKMKEKGDIPEGYSVSREKKERFSLILESASTNQTSMYLCASSLQGQGETQYFGPGTRLLVL.

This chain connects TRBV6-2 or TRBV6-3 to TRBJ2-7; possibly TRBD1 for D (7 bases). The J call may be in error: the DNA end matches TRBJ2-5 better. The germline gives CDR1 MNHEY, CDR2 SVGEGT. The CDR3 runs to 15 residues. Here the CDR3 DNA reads TGTGCCAGCAGTCAAGACAGCAGGGGGGTAGAGACCCAGTACTTC. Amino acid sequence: CASSQDSRGVETQYF.

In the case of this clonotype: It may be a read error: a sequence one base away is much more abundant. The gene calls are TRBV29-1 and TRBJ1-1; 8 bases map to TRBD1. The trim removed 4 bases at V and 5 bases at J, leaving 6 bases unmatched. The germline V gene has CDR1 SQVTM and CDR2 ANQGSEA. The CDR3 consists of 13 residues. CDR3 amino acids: CSVAGGGSTEAFF. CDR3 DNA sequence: TGCAGCGTTGCAGGGGGCGGAAGTACTGAAGCTTTCTTT.

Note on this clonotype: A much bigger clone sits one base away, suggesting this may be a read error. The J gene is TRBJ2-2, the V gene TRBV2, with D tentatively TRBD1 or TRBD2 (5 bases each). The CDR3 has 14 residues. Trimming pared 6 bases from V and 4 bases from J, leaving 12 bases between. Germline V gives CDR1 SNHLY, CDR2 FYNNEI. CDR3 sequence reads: CASRGPSPTGELFF. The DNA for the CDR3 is TGTGCCAGCAGGGGGCCTAGCCCCACCGGGGAGCTGTTTTTT. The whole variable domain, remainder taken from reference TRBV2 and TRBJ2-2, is EPEVTQTPSHQVTQMGQEVILRCVPISNHLYFYWYRQILGQKVEFLVSFYNNEISEKSEIFDDQFSVERPDGSNFTLKIRSTKLEDSAMYFCASRGPSPTGELFFGEGSRLTVL.

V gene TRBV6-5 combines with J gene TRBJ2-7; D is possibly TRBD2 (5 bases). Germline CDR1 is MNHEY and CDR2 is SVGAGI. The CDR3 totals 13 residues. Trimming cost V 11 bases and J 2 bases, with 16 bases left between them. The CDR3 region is CAGKARGAYEQYF. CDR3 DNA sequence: TGTGCCGGCAAGGCCCGGGGAGCCTACGAGCAGTACTTC.

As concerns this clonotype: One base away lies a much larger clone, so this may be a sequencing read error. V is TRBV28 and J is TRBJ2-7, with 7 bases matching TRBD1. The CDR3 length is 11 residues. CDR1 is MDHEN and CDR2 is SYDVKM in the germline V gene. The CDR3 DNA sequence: TGTACCAGCAGTTACAGGGGAGCGCAGTACTTC. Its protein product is CTSSYRGAQYF.

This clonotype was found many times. CDR3 in DNA: TGTGCCATCGGTGGGTCTTCAGATACGCAGTATTTT. Protein product: CAIGGSSDTQYF. The chain links TRBV10-3 to TRBJ2-3; D unresolved. Germline CDR1 ENHRY, CDR2 SYGVKD. Trimming removed 8 bases at V and 4 bases at J, with 10 bases between. The CDR3 loop spans 12 amino acids.

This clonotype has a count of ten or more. The CDR3 region is CASSPFLGETQYF. Written as DNA, the CDR3 is TGTGCCAGCAGCCCTTTTTTGGGAGAGACCCAGTACTTC. The chain uses TRBV27 and TRBJ2-5; D gene unclear. The V gene's germline CDR1 is MNHEY and CDR2 SMNVEV (reference sequence). V was trimmed by 6 bases and J by 4 bases, leaving 12 bases between them. The CDR3 is made up of 13 amino acids.

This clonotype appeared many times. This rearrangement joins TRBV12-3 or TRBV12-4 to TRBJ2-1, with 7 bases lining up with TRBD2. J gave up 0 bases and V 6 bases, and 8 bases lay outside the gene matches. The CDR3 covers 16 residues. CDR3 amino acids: CASRGGGTASYNEQFF. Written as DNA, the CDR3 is TGTGCCAGCAGGGGGGGAGGGACGGCCTCCTACAATGAGCAGTTCTTC.